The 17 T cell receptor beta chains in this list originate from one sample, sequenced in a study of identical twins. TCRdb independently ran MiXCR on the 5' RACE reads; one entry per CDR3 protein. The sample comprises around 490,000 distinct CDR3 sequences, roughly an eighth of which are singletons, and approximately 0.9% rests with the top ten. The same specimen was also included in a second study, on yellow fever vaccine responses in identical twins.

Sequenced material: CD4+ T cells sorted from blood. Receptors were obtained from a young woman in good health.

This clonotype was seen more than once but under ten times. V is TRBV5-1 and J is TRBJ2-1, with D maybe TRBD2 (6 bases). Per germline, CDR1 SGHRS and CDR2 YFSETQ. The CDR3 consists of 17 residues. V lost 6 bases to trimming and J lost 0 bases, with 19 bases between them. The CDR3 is CASTTRPRDFSYNEQFF. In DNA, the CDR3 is TGCGCCAGCACCACCCGGCCCCGGGACTTCTCCTACAATGAGCAGTTCTTC.

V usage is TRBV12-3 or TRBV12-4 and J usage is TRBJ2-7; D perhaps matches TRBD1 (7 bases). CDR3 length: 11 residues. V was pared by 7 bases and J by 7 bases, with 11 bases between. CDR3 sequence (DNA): TGTGCCAGCACCCCAGGGGGGGAGCAGTACTTC. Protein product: CASTPGGEQYF.

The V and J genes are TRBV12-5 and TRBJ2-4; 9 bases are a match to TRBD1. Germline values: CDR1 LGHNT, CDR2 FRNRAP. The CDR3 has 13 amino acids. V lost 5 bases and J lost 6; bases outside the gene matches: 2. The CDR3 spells CASGEDRGNIQYF. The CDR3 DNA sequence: TGTGCTAGTGGTGAGGACAGGGGAAACATTCAGTACTTC.

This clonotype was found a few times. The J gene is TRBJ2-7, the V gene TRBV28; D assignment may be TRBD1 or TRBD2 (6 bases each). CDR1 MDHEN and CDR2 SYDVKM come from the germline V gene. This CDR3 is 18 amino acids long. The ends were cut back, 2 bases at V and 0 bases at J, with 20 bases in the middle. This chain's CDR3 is CASSLEVGQPGASYEQYF. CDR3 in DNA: TGTGCCAGCAGTTTAGAAGTAGGCCAGCCGGGGGCCTCCTACGAGCAGTACTTC.

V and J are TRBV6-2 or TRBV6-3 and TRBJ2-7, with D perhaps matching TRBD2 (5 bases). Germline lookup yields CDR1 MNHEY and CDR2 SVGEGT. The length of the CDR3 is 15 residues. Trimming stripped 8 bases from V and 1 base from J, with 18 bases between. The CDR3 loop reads CASRQTGILSYEQYF. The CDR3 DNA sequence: TGTGCCAGCCGGCAAACCGGGATATTATCCTACGAGCAGTACTTC.

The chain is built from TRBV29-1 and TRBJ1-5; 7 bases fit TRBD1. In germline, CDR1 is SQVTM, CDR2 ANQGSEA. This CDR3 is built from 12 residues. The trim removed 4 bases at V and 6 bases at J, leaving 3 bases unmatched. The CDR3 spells CSVVQGGQPQHF. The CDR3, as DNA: TGCAGCGTTGTGCAGGGGGGTCAGCCCCAGCATTTT.

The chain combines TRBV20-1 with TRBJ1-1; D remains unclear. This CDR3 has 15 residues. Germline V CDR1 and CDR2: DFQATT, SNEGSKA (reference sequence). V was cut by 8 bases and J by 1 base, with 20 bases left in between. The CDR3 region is CSTNPGIRANTEAFF. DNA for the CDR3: TGCAGTACCAATCCGGGGATTAGGGCGAACACTGAAGCTTTCTTT.

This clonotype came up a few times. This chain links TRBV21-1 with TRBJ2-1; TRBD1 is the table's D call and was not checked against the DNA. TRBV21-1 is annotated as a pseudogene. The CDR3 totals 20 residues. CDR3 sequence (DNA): TGTGCCAGCAGCAGCGGGGCATGTTCGTCACGGCGCCACTCCTACAATGAGCAGTTCTTC. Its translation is CASSSGACSSRRHSYNEQFF.

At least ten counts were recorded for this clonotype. CDR3: CASSRVGREQYF. CDR3 sequence (DNA): TGTGCCAGCAGCCGAGTTGGGCGCGAGCAGTACTTC. The chain combines TRBV28 with TRBJ2-7; D is ambiguous. CDR3 length equals 12 residues. Trimming took 6 bases from V and 6 from J, leaving 12 bases between them. Germline assignment: CDR1 MDHEN and CDR2 SYDVKM.

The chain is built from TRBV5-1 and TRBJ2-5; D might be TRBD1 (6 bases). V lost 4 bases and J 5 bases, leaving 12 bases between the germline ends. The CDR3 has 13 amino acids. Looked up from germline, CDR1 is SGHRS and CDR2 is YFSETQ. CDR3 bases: TGCGCCAGCAGCGTACAGGGTACGGAGACCCAGTACTTC. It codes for CASSVQGTETQYF.

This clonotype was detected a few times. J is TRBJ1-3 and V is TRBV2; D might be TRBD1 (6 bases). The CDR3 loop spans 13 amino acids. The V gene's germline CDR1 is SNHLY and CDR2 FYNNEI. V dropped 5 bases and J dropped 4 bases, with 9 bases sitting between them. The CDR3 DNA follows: TGTGCCAGCAGTTCCGACAGGGGAAACACCATATATTTT. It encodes CASSSDRGNTIYF.

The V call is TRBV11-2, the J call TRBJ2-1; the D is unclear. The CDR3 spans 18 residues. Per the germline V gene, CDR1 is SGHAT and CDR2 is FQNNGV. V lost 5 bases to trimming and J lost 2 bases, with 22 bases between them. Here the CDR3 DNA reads TGTGCCAGCAGCCATAGGTGGGTAAGCTACCTAACCTACAATGAGCAGTTCTTC. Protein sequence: CASSHRWVSYLTYNEQFF.

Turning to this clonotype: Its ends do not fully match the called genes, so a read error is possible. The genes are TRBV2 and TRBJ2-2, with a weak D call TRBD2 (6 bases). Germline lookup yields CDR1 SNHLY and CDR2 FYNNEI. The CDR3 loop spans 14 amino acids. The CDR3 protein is CASSEGGAPGGLFF. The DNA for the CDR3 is TGTGCCAGCAGTGAGGGGGGAGCCCCCGGGGGGCTGTTTTTT.

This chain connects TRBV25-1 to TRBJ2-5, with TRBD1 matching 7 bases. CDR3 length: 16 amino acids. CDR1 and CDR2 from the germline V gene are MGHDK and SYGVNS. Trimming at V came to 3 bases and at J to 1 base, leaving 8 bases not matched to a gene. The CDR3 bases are TGTGCCAGCAGTGATCACAGGGGCCCCCGCCAAGAGACCCAGTACTTC. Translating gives CASSDHRGPRQETQYF. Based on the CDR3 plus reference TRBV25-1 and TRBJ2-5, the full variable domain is EADIYQTPRYLVIGTGKKITLECSQTMGHDKMYWYQQDPGMELHLIHYSYGVNSTEKGDLSSESTVSRIRTEHFPLTLESARPSHTSQYLCASSDHRGPRQETQYFGPGTRLLVL.

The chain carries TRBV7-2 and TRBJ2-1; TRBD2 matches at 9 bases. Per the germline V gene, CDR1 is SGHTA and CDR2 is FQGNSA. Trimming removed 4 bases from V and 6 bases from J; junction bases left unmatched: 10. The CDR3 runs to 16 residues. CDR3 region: CASSSVAGAIGNEQFF. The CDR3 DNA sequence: TGTGCCAGCAGCTCAGTAGCGGGGGCCATAGGCAATGAGCAGTTCTTC.

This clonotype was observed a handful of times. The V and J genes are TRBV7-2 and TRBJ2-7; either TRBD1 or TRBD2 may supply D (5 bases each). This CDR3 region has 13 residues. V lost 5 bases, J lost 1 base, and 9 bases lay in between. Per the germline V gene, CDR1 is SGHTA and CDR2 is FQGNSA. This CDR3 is CASSEGPSYEQYF. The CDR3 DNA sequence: TGTGCCAGCAGCGAGGGACCTTCCTACGAGCAGTACTTC. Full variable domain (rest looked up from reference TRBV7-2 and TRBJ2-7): GAGVSQSPSNKVTEKGKDVELRCDPISGHTALYWYRQSLGQGLEFLIYFQGNSAPDKSGLPSDRFSAERTGGSVSTLTIQRTQQEDSAVYLCASSEGPSYEQYFGPGTRLTVT.

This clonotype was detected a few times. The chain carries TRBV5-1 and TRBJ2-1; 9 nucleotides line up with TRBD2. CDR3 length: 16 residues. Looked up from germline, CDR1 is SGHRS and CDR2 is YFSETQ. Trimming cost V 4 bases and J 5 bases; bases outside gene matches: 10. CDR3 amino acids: CASSPPKKRGDNEQFF. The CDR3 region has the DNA TGCGCCAGCAGCCCCCCCAAGAAGCGGGGGGACAATGAGCAGTTCTTC.